This T cell receptor beta chain was documented in a study of T cells in Graves' hyperthyroidism and ophthalmopathy. Overall study findings and caveats: Ophthalmopathy, which appeared later, was predicted by the model a median approximately 6.7 months before onset.

TCR beta CDR3 regions were amplified from RNA. First-round RT-PCR of the TCR CDR3 relied on the HTBI primer set. TCRdb ran MiXCR on the multiplex PCR reads and lists one entry per CDR3 protein. The data show hundreds of thousands of distinct CDR3 sequences, around 13% seen once. Patients were excluded because of uncontrolled infection, other autoimmune disease, pregnancy or lactation. This clonotype was counted many times. What it recognizes is unknown. The source of this sequence is a woman younger than 30 with Graves' hyperthyroidism. Sequenced: blood.

The CDR3 nucleotides are TGTGCCAGCACTCTCGGGGGCAGCAACTATGGCTACACCTTC. Translating it yields CASTLGGSNYGYTF. This sequence joins TRBV7-9 and TRBJ1-2, with D perhaps matching TRBD1 (6 bases). Germline V gives CDR1 SEHNR, CDR2 FQNEAQ (reference sequence). The CDR3 is made up of 14 amino acids. Trimming removed 7 bases at V and 2 bases at J, with 14 bases between. Combining the CDR3 with reference TRBV7-9 and TRBJ1-2 gives the whole variable domain DTGVSQNPRHKITKRGQNVTFRCDPISEHNRLYWYRQTLGQGPEFLTYFQNEAQLEKSRLLSDRFSAERPKGSFSTLEIQRTEQGDSAMYLCASTLGGSNYGYTFGSGTRLTVV.